These T cell receptor beta chains were read from a single sample in a study of cytomegalovirus exposure and HLA in healthy donors. Generated by immunoSEQ multiplex PCR, the TCRdb table keeps only in-frame clones and is missing some. Its table lists fewer than 50,000 clones. Sequences were obtained from PBMCs. The receptors stem from a male donor in good health and CMV-seronegative. Both conserved end residues are part of each CDR3. The D gene is left open where the match is weak.

d_gene: .; j_gene: TRBJ1-2; v_gene: TRBV7-3; CDR3aa: CASSPTGGGDYGYTF; CDR3nt: TGTGCCAGCAGCCCAACCGGGGGGGGCGACTATGGCTACACCTTC
d_gene: .; j_gene: TRBJ1-2; v_gene: TRBV28; CDR3aa: CASSLRGVRYGYTF; CDR3nt: TGTGCCAGCAGTTTACGGGGGGTGCGCTATGGCTACACCTTC
d_gene: .; j_gene: TRBJ1-3; v_gene: TRBV7-9; CDR3aa: CASRSQANSGNTIYF; CDR3nt: TGTGCCAGCAGATCACAGGCGAACTCTGGAAACACCATATATTTT
d_gene: .; j_gene: TRBJ1-3; v_gene: TRBV20-1; CDR3aa: CSALGANTIYF; CDR3nt: TGCAGTGCTCTTGGGGCAAACACCATATATTTT
d_gene: .; j_gene: TRBJ1-5; v_gene: TRBV4-1; CDR3aa: CASSQSGAGNQPQHF; CDR3nt: TGCGCCAGCAGCCAGTCAGGAGCGGGCAATCAGCCCCAGCATTTT
d_gene: .; j_gene: TRBJ2-7; v_gene: TRBV5-1; CDR3aa: CASSLELGDSYEQYF; CDR3nt: TGCGCCAGCAGCTTGGAGCTAGGCGACTCCTACGAGCAGTACTTC
d_gene: .; j_gene: TRBJ1-1; v_gene: TRBV2; CDR3aa: CASSLQGPHTEAFF; CDR3nt: TGTGCCAGCAGTTTACAGGGACCCCACACTGAAGCTTTCTTT
d_gene: .; j_gene: TRBJ2-2; v_gene: TRBV7-2; CDR3aa: CASSTSNSAGELFF; CDR3nt: TGTGCCAGCAGCACTAGCAATAGCGCCGGGGAGCTGTTTTTT
d_gene: .; j_gene: TRBJ1-1; v_gene: TRBV6-5; CDR3aa: CASKEGNTEAFF; CDR3nt: TGTGCCAGCAAGGAGGGGAACACTGAAGCTTTCTTT
d_gene: TRBD1; j_gene: TRBJ2-5; v_gene: TRBV9; CDR3aa: CASSVVGTGQETQYF; CDR3nt: TGTGCCAGCAGCGTAGTCGGGACAGGGCAAGAGACCCAGTACTTC
d_gene: TRBD1; j_gene: TRBJ1-2; v_gene: TRBV19; CDR3aa: CASSRSGTGSHGYTF; CDR3nt: TGTGCCAGTAGTCGATCGGGGACAGGGTCGCATGGCTACACCTTC
d_gene: TRBD1; j_gene: TRBJ1-1; v_gene: TRBV19; CDR3aa: CASNDRAGTEAFF; CDR3nt: TGTGCCAGTAACGACAGGGCGGGTACTGAAGCTTTCTTT
d_gene: TRBD1; j_gene: TRBJ1-2; v_gene: TRBV7-2; CDR3aa: CASSLAIDRARNYGYTF; CDR3nt: TGTGCCAGCAGCTTAGCGATTGACAGGGCCCGTAACTATGGCTACACCTTC
d_gene: TRBD2; j_gene: TRBJ2-1; v_gene: TRBV7-2; CDR3aa: CASSLADGQFF; CDR3nt: TGTGCCAGCAGTCTAGCGGACGGGCAGTTCTTC